A single sample is the source of the 28 T cell receptor beta chains below, sequenced in a study of blood T cell repertoires in COVID-19. Profiled with immunoSEQ multiplex PCR; TCRdb holds only in-frame clones, not every one. The table lists 350,000 to 450,000 clones, approximately 89% of them singletons. Sequenced sample: peripheral blood. The origin of the receptors is a woman in her forties with COVID-19, enrolled during active disease.

V gene TRBV30 combines with J gene TRBJ2-3, with D maybe TRBD2 (6 bases). V was clipped by 2 bases and J by 0 bases, with 18 bases between them. This CDR3 has 17 amino acids. The germline CDR1 and CDR2 sequences are GTSNPN and SVGIG (reference sequence). CDR3 DNA: TGTGCCTGGAGTAAATCACGGTCGGGACTCAGCACAGATACGCAGTATTTT. It specifies CAWSKSRSGLSTDTQYF.

This clone was recorded only once. The chain joins TRBV5-8 to TRBJ2-1; 15 bases fit TRBD2. The CDR3 consists of 19 residues. Germline V gene lookup returns CDR1 SGHTS and CDR2 YDEGEE. V dropped 3 bases and J dropped 1; count of bases not matched to a gene: 8. CDR3 loop: CASSSHRGTSGRSYNEQFF. The CDR3 nucleotides are TGTGCCAGCAGCTCACACCGGGGGACTAGCGGGAGGTCCTACAATGAGCAGTTCTTC.

This clone was observed a few times. The limits of the CDR3 on the DNA are not certain, so only TCRdb's listed CDR3 is given. The chain employs TRBV30 and TRBJ1-2; the table assigns TRBD1, which was not confirmed against the DNA. Germline lookup yields CDR1 GTSNPN and CDR2 SVGIG (reference sequence). A total of 13 residues make up the CDR3, ends included. The CDR3 sequence is CAWSVGAGAGLFF.

This clone was recorded only once. The chain links TRBV18 to TRBJ1-1; D possibly corresponds to TRBD1 (6 bases). The CDR3 is 13 residues long. V was pared by 3 bases and J by 6 bases, with 11 bases between. Germline assignment: CDR1 KGHSH and CDR2 LQKENI. The CDR3 DNA sequence: TGTGCCAGCTCACCCAGACAGGTTTCTGAAGCTTTCTTT. Its protein product is CASSPRQVSEAFF.

This clone has only one observation. J is TRBJ1-5 and V is TRBV4-1, with D possibly TRBD1 on 6 matching bases. V was clipped by 1 base and J by 0 bases, with 10 bases between them. The CDR3 is 16 residues long. The germline CDR1 and CDR2 sequences are MGHRA and YSYEKL. CDR3 region: CASSQGTDYSNQPQHF. The CDR3 DNA reads TGCGCCAGCAGCCAAGGGACAGATTATAGCAATCAGCCCCAGCATTTT.

The table lists this clone with a few counts. The chain has TRBV6-2 or TRBV6-3 and TRBJ2-2; TRBD1 aligns across 7 bases. This CDR3 is 15 amino acids long. Per germline, CDR1 MNHEY and CDR2 SVGEGT. Trimming removed 5 bases from V and 7 bases from J; junction bases left unmatched: 10. In DNA form, the CDR3 reads TGTGCCAGCAGTCGTGGACAGGACGACGTCGGGGAGCTGTTTTTT. It yields the protein CASSRGQDDVGELFF.

The chain joins TRBV5-5 to TRBJ1-2; a weak D match, TRBD1 (5 bases). V lost 0 bases and J lost 3, with 21 bases in between. The germline CDR1 and CDR2 sequences are SGHKS and YYEKEE (reference sequence). The CDR3 contains 18 residues. The CDR3 sequence: CASSLDPPRQGLDYGYTF. CDR3 coding DNA: TGTGCCAGCAGCTTGGATCCCCCTCGCCAGGGTCTGGACTATGGCTACACCTTC. Full variable domain (remainder filled in from reference TRBV5-5 and TRBJ1-2): DAGVTQSPTHLIKTRGQQVTLRCSPISGHKSVSWYQQVLGQGPQFIFQYYEKEERGRGNFPDRFSARQFPNYSSELNVNALLLGDSALYLCASSLDPPRQGLDYGYTFGSGTRLTVV.

The chain couples TRBV6-5 to TRBJ1-5; possibly TRBD1 for D (6 bases). Germline V lookup: CDR1 MNHEY, CDR2 SVGAGI. The CDR3 contains 14 residues. V lost 5 bases and J lost 6, with 14 bases in between. This CDR3 reads CASSTYRAGQPQHF. CDR3 coding DNA: TGTGCCAGCAGTACCTACAGGGCGGGTCAGCCCCAGCATTTT.

The rearrangement joins TRBV18 to TRBJ1-2; D gene uncertain. The CDR3 is 17 residues long. Per the germline V gene, CDR1 is KGHSH and CDR2 is LQKENI. V lost 2 bases, J lost 6 bases, and 22 bases lay in between. CDR3 coding DNA: TGTGCCAGCTCACCAGGCGCTCCGGGTTATGCTAAGGATGGCTACACCTTC. It translates to CASSPGAPGYAKDGYTF.

The chain links TRBV5-4 to TRBJ2-2; 9 bases are shared with TRBD2. Germline CDR1 is SGHNT and CDR2 is YYREEE (reference sequence). This CDR3 is built from 16 residues. Losses at the gene ends were 4 bases for V and 3 bases for J; bases not matched to a gene: 7. DNA of the CDR3: TGTGCCAGCAGCGATCGCGGGAGGGCCGACACCGGGGAGCTGTTTTTT. This codes for CASSDRGRADTGELFF.

In its sample, this clone was seen a few times. This chain links TRBV4-1 with TRBJ1-2; D unclear. The CDR3 is 14 residues long. V was clipped by 1 base and J by 5 bases, with 11 bases between them. Germline values: CDR1 MGHRA, CDR2 YSYEKL. CDR3 protein: CASSQVATLYGYTF. The DNA for the CDR3 is TGCGCCAGCAGCCAAGTGGCCACCCTGTATGGCTACACCTTC.

The genes are TRBV5-1 and TRBJ1-6; 9 bases are a match to TRBD1. The CDR3 loop spans 14 amino acids. V shed 6 bases and J 9 bases; nucleotides not matched to a gene: 7. Germline-derived CDR1 and CDR2 are SGHRS and YFSETQ. The CDR3: CASTLDRGGSPLHF. CDR3 in DNA: TGCGCCAGCACCCTGGACAGGGGAGGTTCACCCCTCCACTTT.

This clone was found a few times. The rearrangement uses TRBV6-4 and TRBJ2-6, with a tentative D call TRBD1 (6 bases). There are 14 residues in the CDR3. In germline, CDR1 is MRHNA, CDR2 SNTAGT. Trimming left V 3 bases short and J 6 bases short, with 9 bases between. The CDR3 protein is CASSEDSTANVLTF. The CDR3 bases are TGTGCCAGCAGTGAGGACAGCACGGCCAACGTCCTGACTTTC.

The V and J genes are TRBV9 and TRBJ2-2; TRBD1 aligns across 7 bases. CDR3 length: 15 amino acids. The junction had 8 bases not matched to a gene; V was cut back by 4 bases and J by 5 bases. The germline gives CDR1 SGDLS, CDR2 YYNGEE. The CDR3 nucleotides read TGTGCCAGCAGCTCATGGACAGGATGGACCGGGGAGCTGTTTTTT. Its translation: CASSSWTGWTGELFF.

The J gene is TRBJ2-1, the V gene TRBV5-4, with TRBD2 matching over 7 bases. This CDR3 spans 16 amino acids. The germline gives CDR1 SGHNT, CDR2 YYREEE (reference sequence). V was pared by 4 bases and J by 6 bases, with 13 bases of the junction left unmatched. CDR3 in DNA: TGTGCCAGCAGCATCTCCTCTGGCGGGAGAGGCAATGAGCAGTTCTTC. Translated: CASSISSGGRGNEQFF.

This chain connects TRBV7-2 to TRBJ2-1; 8 bases line up with TRBD2. Germline CDR1 and CDR2: SGHTA and FQGNSA. Trimming removed 6 bases from V and 6 bases from J; junction bases left unmatched: 16. This CDR3 spans 17 amino acids. The DNA for the CDR3 is TGTGCCAGCAGTCCAAAGGGCGGGGGGAAGTTGGGCAATGAGCAGTTCTTC. It encodes CASSPKGGGKLGNEQFF. Combining the CDR3 with reference TRBV7-2 and TRBJ2-1 gives the whole variable domain GAGVSQSPSNKVTEKGKDVELRCDPISGHTALYWYRQSLGQGLEFLIYFQGNSAPDKSGLPSDRFSAERTGGSVSTLTIQRTQQEDSAVYLCASSPKGGGKLGNEQFFGPGTRLTVL.

V and J are TRBV18 and TRBJ2-7; D is perhaps TRBD1 (6 bases). The CDR3 is 12 amino acids. The germline V and J ends were trimmed by 6 bases and 6 bases, with 12 bases remaining between them. Germline CDR1 is KGHSH and CDR2 is LQKENI. In DNA form, the CDR3 reads TGTGCCAGCTCCGCTGGGGGCGCCGAGCAGTACTTC. Its translation: CASSAGGAEQYF.

The chain has TRBV6-2 or TRBV6-3 and TRBJ1-1, with 7 nucleotides matching TRBD1. V was clipped by 4 bases and J by 1 base; unmatched bases: 0. Germline lookup yields CDR1 MNHEY and CDR2 SVGEGT. This CDR3 has 13 residues. CDR3 sequence: CASSWTGNTEAFF. The CDR3 DNA reads TGTGCCAGCAGTTGGACAGGGAACACTGAAGCTTTCTTT.

This chain connects TRBV11-2 to TRBJ1-6, with 7 bases fitting TRBD1. The trim removed 5 bases at V and 6 bases at J, leaving 7 bases unmatched. Germline V lookup: CDR1 SGHAT, CDR2 FQNNGV. The CDR3 is made up of 15 amino acids. The CDR3 is CASSELRGFNSPLHF. The CDR3 DNA reads TGTGCCAGCAGCGAACTCAGGGGGTTTAATTCACCCCTCCACTTT.

The V and J genes are TRBV3-1 (or the pseudogene TRBV3-2) and TRBJ1-2; D is perhaps TRBD1 (6 bases). V was clipped by 4 bases and J by 8 bases, with 20 bases between them. The CDR3 extends over 15 amino acids. Germline lookup yields CDR1 LGHDT and CDR2 YNNKEL (reference sequence). The CDR3 sequence: CASSPPPTGLGGYTF. DNA for the CDR3: TGTGCCAGCAGCCCACCCCCGACAGGCCTCGGGGGCTACACCTTC.

This sequence joins TRBV7-3 and TRBJ1-6; 7 bases are a match to TRBD1. Losses at the gene ends were 5 bases for V and 7 bases for J; bases not matched to a gene: 5. Germline CDR1 is SGHTA and CDR2 is FQGTGA. CDR3 length equals 14 residues. CDR3 sequence (DNA): TGTGCCAGCAGCCGACAGGGTTCAAATTCACCCCTCCACTTT. Translating gives CASSRQGSNSPLHF. Variable domain in full (rest from reference TRBV7-3 and TRBJ1-6): GAGVSQTPSNKVTEKGKYVELRCDPISGHTALYWYRQSLGQGPEFLIYFQGTGAADDSGLPNDRFFAVRPEGSVSTLKIQRTERGDSAVYLCASSRQGSNSPLHFGNGTRLTVT.

The rearrangement joins TRBV3-1 (or the pseudogene TRBV3-2) to TRBJ2-4, with D possibly matching TRBD2 (5 bases). V was cut by 1 base and J by 6 bases, with 13 bases left in between. Germline assignment: CDR1 LGHDT and CDR2 YNNKEL (reference sequence). This CDR3 is 15 amino acids long. CDR3 bases: TGTGCCAGCAGCCAAGCGCGCGCGGGTGGAAACATTCAGTACTTC. The encoded protein is CASSQARAGGNIQYF.

A note on this clone: This specimen includes other DNA sequences encoding the same CDR3. The rearrangement uses TRBV27 and TRBJ1-1; TRBD1 aligns across 8 bases. CDR3 length equals 13 residues. Germline loops: CDR1 MNHEY, CDR2 SMNVEV (reference sequence). The V gene end was trimmed by 6 bases and the J gene end by 4 bases; junction bases not matched to a gene: 4. In DNA, the CDR3 is TGTGCCAGCAGAGATACAGGGGGCACTGAAGCTTTCTTT. This gives the protein CASRDTGGTEAFF.

This clone was detected a few times. The V call is TRBV7-3, the J call TRBJ1-1; D remains unclear. The germline CDR1 and CDR2 sequences are SGHTA and FQGTGA. The ends were cut back, 5 bases at V and 4 bases at J, with 14 bases in the middle. The CDR3 length is 14 residues. The CDR3 is CASSPSAIATEAFF. The CDR3 DNA is TGTGCCAGCAGCCCATCGGCCATAGCCACTGAAGCTTTCTTT.

V is TRBV5-1 and J is TRBJ2-3; 10 nucleotides line up with TRBD2. With 4 bases clipped from V and 4 bases from J, the junction kept 12 bases outside the gene matches. CDR3 size: 17 residues. CDR1 and CDR2 (germline): SGHRS, YFSETQ. CDR3 region: CASSVSLAGAGADTQYF. In DNA, the CDR3 is TGCGCCAGCAGCGTATCTCTAGCGGGAGCTGGGGCAGATACGCAGTATTTT.

J is TRBJ1-2 and V is TRBV19, with 7 bases matching TRBD1. Germline V CDR1 and CDR2: LNHDA, SQIVND (reference sequence). J gave up 2 bases and V 6 bases, and 12 bases lay outside the gene matches. The CDR3 contains 16 residues. CDR3 loop: CASSRFGQVPNYGYTF. The CDR3 nucleotides read TGTGCCAGTAGCCGATTCGGACAGGTTCCCAACTATGGCTACACCTTC.

The V and J genes are TRBV11-2 and TRBJ2-7; 8 bases match TRBD1. The CDR3 has 14 amino acids. Germline V gene sequence: CDR1 SGHAT, CDR2 FQNNGV. The trim removed 3 bases at V and 1 base at J, leaving 2 bases unmatched. CDR3 protein: CASSLDRVSYEQYF. The CDR3 DNA reads TGTGCCAGCAGCTTGGACAGGGTATCCTACGAGCAGTACTTC.

This clone has a handful of counts. The rearrangement joins TRBV12-3 or TRBV12-4 to TRBJ1-2; D unclear. The CDR3 consists of 12 residues. Trimming cost V 7 bases and J 8 bases, with 14 bases left between them. Written as DNA, the CDR3 is TGTGCCAGCACCCAAGCGGTCGGCGGCTACACCTTC. Translation gives CASTQAVGGYTF.